This T cell receptor (beta chain) was observed in a study of cytomegalovirus exposure and HLA in healthy donors. In the PCR, 60 Vbeta and 13 Jbeta primers were used. Using immunoSEQ multiplex PCR, the repertoire was profiled, and TCRdb retains in-frame clones only, with some absent. The data hold approximately 200,000 clones, with 80% to 85% observed a single time. Study results and caveats: Analysis was carried out at a later point, and it linked a missense DCLRE1C variant to TCR beta V- and J-gene trimming.

Trimming cost V 2 bases and J 3 bases; bases outside gene matches: 12. The CDR3 runs to 18 residues. Per germline, CDR1 SGHAT and CDR2 FQNNGV. As concerns this clone: Antigen unknown.

The chain joins TRBV11-2 to TRBJ2-7, with 11 bases that match TRBD2. Sequenced: PBMCs. The receptor comes from a woman aged 45-59 years in good health and CMV-seropositive. The CDR3 region is CASSLMSSGGNTIYEQYF. The CDR3 nucleotides are TGTGCCAGCAGCTTAATGTCTAGCGGGGGGAATACGATCTACGAGCAGTACTTC.